These 3 T cell receptor beta chains share one sample of origin, sequenced in a study of beta chain features in type 1 diabetes. The sequenced template was cDNA made from the entire isolated RNA. Assay used: immunoSEQ multiplex PCR; TCRdb lists only in-frame clones, some missing. The table lists 350,000 to 450,000 clones, over 11% of them singletons. The sample consisted of naive CD4+ T cells from blood. The source is a man between 25 and 39 years old in good health.

The chain links TRBV27 to TRBJ1-6; TRBD1 is a possible D gene (6 bases). Trimming removed 0 bases from V and 10 bases from J, with 22 bases in between. The length of the CDR3 is 18 residues. CDR1 is MNHEY and CDR2 is SMNVEV in the germline V gene (reference sequence). The DNA of the CDR3 is TGTGCCAGCAGTTTATCGATCGCGCTAAGACAGGTTGAGTCACCCCTCCACTTT. Translating gives CASSLSIALRQVESPLHF.

This clone was seen only a few times. The chain employs TRBV7-2 and TRBJ2-3; no firm D call. Germline CDR1 reads SGHTA; CDR2 reads FQGNSA. Between the trimmed V and J ends, which lost 1 base and 10 bases, there was a span of 18 bases. This CDR3 has 15 amino acids. In nucleotides, the CDR3 is TGTGCCAGCAGCTTAGGAGGTTCGGTTACACGAGCGCAGTATTTT. Protein: CASSLGGSVTRAQYF.

As to this clone: The identical CDR3 is also encoded by other nucleotide sequences in the sample. The CDR3: CASSIGLAGDTQYF. The CDR3 DNA reads TGTGCCAGTAGTATTGGACTAGCGGGAGATACGCAGTATTTT. V usage is TRBV19 and J usage is TRBJ2-3; 11 nucleotides line up with TRBD2. V shed 3 bases and J 5 bases; nucleotides not matched to a gene: 1. The V gene's germline CDR1 is LNHDA and CDR2 SQIVND (reference sequence). CDR3 length: 14 residues. Looking up the rest from reference TRBV19 and TRBJ2-3 gives the full variable domain: DGGITQSPKYLFRKEGQNVTLSCEQNLNHDAMYWYRQDPGQGLRLIYYSQIVNDFQKGDIAEGYSVSREKKESFPLTVTSAQKNPTAFYLCASSIGLAGDTQYFGPGTRLTVL.